This note documents a single TCR beta chain sequence. The CDR3 extends over 16 amino acids. Trimming cost V 3 bases and J 5 bases, with 20 bases left between them. CDR1 and CDR2 (germline): SGHRS, YFSETQ. The sample originates from a study of blood T cell repertoires in COVID-19. Background on the study: Specimens from acute and convalescent COVID-19 originated in the United States, Italy and Spain. PBMCs, B-cell-depleted T cells, or T cells provided the cDNA or gDNA that made up the material.

Some clones are missing from TCRdb's copy, which holds only in-frame ones; the method was immunoSEQ multiplex PCR. Here the sample spans around 300,000 clones, about nine tenths being singletons. This chain connects TRBV5-1 to TRBJ2-5; D is possibly TRBD1 (7 bases). The sequencing input was peripheral blood. The TCR comes from a woman in her forties or fifties with COVID-19, enrolled during active disease. The DNA of the CDR3 is TGCGCCAGCAGCTCCCTCGGTAGGGGGCGGGATGAGACCCAGTACTTC. It encodes CASSSLGRGRDETQYF.